This is a list of T cell receptor beta chains from one sample in a study of a mutant IDH1 vaccine in newly diagnosed glioma. No antigens are known for them. TCRdb's copy holds only in-frame clones and misses some; the assay was immunoSEQ multiplex PCR. Of tens of thousands of clones in the sample, about 86% were seen once. Sequenced here: PBMCs, sampled from a glioma patient whose treatment included an IDH1 peptide vaccine. These receptors all come from a man aged 30 to 39 with glioma. CDR3s include the opening cysteine and the closing phenylalanine or tryptophan. Fields, in order: D gene, V gene, clone size, J gene, CDR3 protein, CDR3 DNA. D genes are given only for firm matches. Size tells how often a clone was seen (once, few, many) or the class of an expanded clone, and some rows leave it out.

D: NA
V: TRBV7-3
size: NA
J: TRBJ2-7
CDR3: CASSEYSSYEQYF
DNA: TGTGCCAGCAGCGAGTACAGCTCCTACGAGCAGTACTTC

D: NA
V: TRBV2
size: NA
J: TRBJ1-6
CDR3: CASSELRESPLHF
DNA: TGTGCCAGCAGTGAATTGAGGGAATCACCCCTCCACTTT

D: NA
V: TRBV25-1
size: NA
J: TRBJ2-5
CDR3: CASSVRVTQGETQYF
DNA: TGTGCCAGCAGTGTACGGGTCACCCAGGGGGAGACCCAGTACTTC

D: TRBD2
V: TRBV14
size: NA
J: TRBJ2-5
CDR3: CASSLGLAGQGAQYF
DNA: TGTGCCAGCAGCCTAGGACTAGCGGGGCAAGGGGCCCAGTACTTC

D: TRBD1
V: TRBV30
size: NA
J: TRBJ2-7
CDR3: CAGTGVRGPYEQYF
DNA: TGTGCCGGGACGGGAGTCAGGGGGCCTTACGAGCAGTACTTC

D: NA
V: TRBV27
size: once
J: TRBJ1-1
CDR3: CATKDRMNTEAFF
DNA: TGTGCCACCAAGGACAGAATGAACACTGAAGCTTTCTTT

D: NA
V: TRBV11-2
size: NA
J: TRBJ2-2
CDR3: CASSSGQRTGELFF
DNA: TGTGCCAGCAGCTCCGGACAGAGGACCGGGGAGCTGTTTTTT

D: TRBD2
V: TRBV7-8
size: NA
J: TRBJ2-7
CDR3: CASSSNHLAGRYEQYF
DNA: TGTGCCAGCAGCTCGAATCACCTAGCGGGGCGCTACGAGCAGTACTTC

D: TRBD2
V: TRBV18
size: NA
J: TRBJ2-7
CDR3: CASSRTSGSSYEQYF
DNA: TGTGCCAGCTCACGCACTAGCGGGAGCTCCTACGAGCAGTACTTC

D: NA
V: TRBV14
size: NA
J: TRBJ2-3
CDR3: CASSPMGLGGTTDTQYF
DNA: TGTGCCAGCAGCCCAATGGGTCTTGGCGGAACCACAGATACGCAGTATTTT

D: TRBD1
V: TRBV19
size: NA
J: TRBJ2-7
CDR3: CASTGTGTYEQYF
DNA: TGTGCCAGCACCGGGACAGGGACCTACGAGCAGTACTTC

D: NA
V: TRBV11-3
size: few
J: TRBJ2-2
CDR3: CASSQDSTGELFF
DNA: TGTGCCAGCAGCCAGGACAGCACCGGGGAGCTGTTTTTT

D: TRBD1
V: TRBV27
size: NA
J: TRBJ1-5
CDR3: CASSLQGSGQPQHF
DNA: TGTGCCAGCAGTCTACAGGGGAGTGGACAGCCCCAGCATTTT

D: TRBD1
V: TRBV4-1
size: NA
J: TRBJ1-2
CDR3: CASSQKAGTGGLRTF
DNA: TGCGCCAGCAGCCAGAAGGCAGGGACAGGGGGATTGCGCACCTTC

D: NA
V: TRBV7-9
size: few
J: TRBJ1-2
CDR3: CASSLDGNYGYTF
DNA: TGTGCCAGCAGCCTGGACGGCAACTATGGCTACACCTTC

D: NA
V: TRBV5-1
size: once
J: TRBJ2-3
CDR3: CASSPQEGLSSTDTQYF
DNA: TGCGCCAGCAGCCCCCAGGAGGGGCTCTCTAGCACAGATACGCAGTATTTT

D: NA
V: TRBV4-1
size: NA
J: TRBJ2-6
CDR3: CASSQDPLAGANVLTF
DNA: TGCGCCAGCAGCCAAGATCCGTTGGCTGGGGCCAACGTCCTGACTTTC

D: TRBD1
V: TRBV27
size: NA
J: TRBJ2-7
CDR3: CASSRDSSYEQYF
DNA: TGTGCCAGCAGCCGGGACAGTTCCTACGAGCAGTACTTC

D: NA
V: TRBV7-9
size: NA
J: TRBJ2-3
CDR3: CASSWTGDTDTQYF
DNA: TGTGCCAGCAGCTGGACGGGAGACACAGATACGCAGTATTTT

D: NA
V: TRBV30
size: NA
J: TRBJ2-5
CDR3: CAWRSGETQYF
DNA: TGTGCCTGGAGATCCGGGGAGACCCAGTACTTC

D: NA
V: TRBV7-2
size: few
J: TRBJ2-3
CDR3: CASSLMVNTDTQYF
DNA: TGTGCCAGCAGCTTAATGGTGAACACAGATACGCAGTATTTT

D: NA
V: TRBV19
size: NA
J: TRBJ1-5
CDR3: CASSIGRVSNQPQHF
DNA: TGTGCCAGTAGTATAGGGAGAGTTAGCAATCAGCCCCAGCATTTT

D: TRBD1
V: TRBV25-1
size: NA
J: TRBJ2-1
CDR3: CASSPRTGGAGNEQFF
DNA: TGTGCCAGCAGTCCCCGGACAGGGGGCGCAGGGAATGAGCAGTTCTTC

D: TRBD1
V: TRBV5-1
size: NA
J: TRBJ1-4
CDR3: CASSSQGARSNEKLFF
DNA: TGCGCCAGCAGCTCGCAGGGGGCGAGGTCTAATGAAAAACTGTTTTTT

D: NA
V: TRBV6-1
size: NA
J: TRBJ1-3
CDR3: CASSETGESGNTIYF
DNA: TGTGCCAGCAGTGAAACAGGAGAATCTGGAAACACCATATATTTT

D: TRBD1
V: TRBV5-4
size: NA
J: TRBJ2-7
CDR3: CASSLTGVLRYEQYF
DNA: TGTGCCAGCAGCTTAACAGGGGTTCTTCGATACGAGCAGTACTTC

D: NA
V: TRBV9
size: NA
J: TRBJ1-4
CDR3: CASSVSSNEKLFF
DNA: TGTGCCAGCAGCGTGTCGTCTAATGAAAAACTGTTTTTT

D: TRBD2
V: TRBV28
size: few
J: TRBJ2-3
CDR3: CASSQGLGGGAGDTQYF
DNA: TGTGCCAGCAGCCAAGGCCTTGGCGGGGGGGCCGGGGATACGCAGTATTTT

D: NA
V: TRBV4-1
size: NA
J: TRBJ1-4
CDR3: CASNPPGVEKLFF
DNA: TGCGCCAGCAACCCTCCGGGTGTTGAAAAACTGTTTTTT

D: NA
V: TRBV5-1
size: NA
J: TRBJ2-2
CDR3: CASSFRTGNTGELFF
DNA: TGCGCCAGCAGCTTCCGGACGGGGAACACCGGGGAGCTGTTTTTT

D: NA
V: TRBV2
size: NA
J: TRBJ2-7
CDR3: CASSIDSSYEQYF
DNA: TGTGCCAGCAGTATAGATAGCTCCTACGAGCAGTACTTC

D: NA
V: TRBV28
size: few
J: TRBJ1-2
CDR3: CASSLGGFYGYTF
DNA: TGTGCCAGCAGTTTGGGGGGCTTCTATGGCTACACCTTC

D: TRBD1
V: TRBV29-1
size: NA
J: TRBJ1-1
CDR3: CSVGQGEDTEAFF
DNA: TGCAGCGTGGGACAGGGGGAGGATACTGAAGCTTTCTTT

D: TRBD2
V: TRBV27
size: once
J: TRBJ2-2
CDR3: CASTGGRLAGDTGELFF
DNA: TGTGCCAGCACAGGGGGACGACTAGCGGGGGACACCGGGGAGCTGTTTTTT

D: NA
V: TRBV5-4
size: once
J: TRBJ2-1
CDR3: CASSPGGQRRNEQFF
DNA: TGTGCCAGCAGCCCCGGGGGACAGAGGCGCAATGAGCAGTTCTTC

D: NA
V: TRBV6-1
size: few
J: TRBJ1-4
CDR3: CASSEGESTNEKLFF
DNA: TGTGCCAGCAGTGAAGGCGAGTCCACTAATGAAAAACTGTTTTTT

D: NA
V: TRBV7-9
size: NA
J: TRBJ1-2
CDR3: CASSLRAVYGYTF
DNA: TGTGCCAGCAGCTTACGTGCGGTCTATGGCTACACCTTC

D: NA
V: TRBV7-6
size: NA
J: TRBJ1-3
CDR3: CASSSQGSSGNTIYF
DNA: TGTGCCAGCAGCTCGCAGGGAAGCTCTGGAAACACCATATATTTT

D: TRBD1
V: TRBV13
size: once
J: TRBJ1-2
CDR3: CASSLDRGPYGYTF
DNA: TGTGCCAGCAGTTTGGACAGGGGGCCCTATGGCTACACCTTC